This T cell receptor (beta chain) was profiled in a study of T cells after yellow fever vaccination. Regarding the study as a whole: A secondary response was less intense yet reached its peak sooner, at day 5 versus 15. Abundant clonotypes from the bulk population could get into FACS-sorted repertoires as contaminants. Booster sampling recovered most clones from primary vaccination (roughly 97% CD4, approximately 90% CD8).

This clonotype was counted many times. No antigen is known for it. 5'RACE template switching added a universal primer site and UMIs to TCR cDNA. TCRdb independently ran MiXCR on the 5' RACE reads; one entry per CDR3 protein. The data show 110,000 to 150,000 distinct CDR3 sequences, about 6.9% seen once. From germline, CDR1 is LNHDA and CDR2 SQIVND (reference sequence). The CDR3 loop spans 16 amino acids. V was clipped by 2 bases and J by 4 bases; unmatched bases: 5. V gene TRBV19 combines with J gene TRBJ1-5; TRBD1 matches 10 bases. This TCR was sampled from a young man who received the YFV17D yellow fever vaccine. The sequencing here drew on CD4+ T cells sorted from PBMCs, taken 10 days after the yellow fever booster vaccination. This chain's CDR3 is CASSIRTGGSNQPQHF. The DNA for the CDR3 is TGTGCCAGTAGTATACGGACAGGGGGTTCTAATCAGCCCCAGCATTTT.